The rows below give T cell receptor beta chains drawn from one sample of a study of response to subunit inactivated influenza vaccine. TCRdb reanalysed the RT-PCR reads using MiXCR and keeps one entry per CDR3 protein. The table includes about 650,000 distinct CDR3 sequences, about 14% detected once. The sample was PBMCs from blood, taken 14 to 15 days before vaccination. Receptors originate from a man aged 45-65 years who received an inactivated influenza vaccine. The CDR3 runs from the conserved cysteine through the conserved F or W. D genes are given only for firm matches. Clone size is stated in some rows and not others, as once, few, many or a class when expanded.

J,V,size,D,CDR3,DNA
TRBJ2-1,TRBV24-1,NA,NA,CATSDLDLPTYNEQFF,TGTGCCACCAGTGATTTGGATTTACCTACCTACAATGAGCAGTTCTTC
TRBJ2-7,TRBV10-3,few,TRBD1,CAISDPGQVVHEQYF,TGTGCCATCAGTGACCCCGGACAGGTAGTCCACGAGCAGTACTTC
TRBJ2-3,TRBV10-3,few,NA,CAISESGSRTDTQYF,TGTGCCATCAGTGAGTCAGGTAGCCGCACAGATACGCAGTATTTT
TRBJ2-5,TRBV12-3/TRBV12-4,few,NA,CASSFGSGRQETQYF,TGTGCCAGCAGTTTCGGTTCTGGACGGCAAGAGACCCAGTACTTC
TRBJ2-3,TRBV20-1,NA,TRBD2,CSVMSPLAVSTDTQYF,TGCAGTGTCATGAGCCCACTAGCGGTCAGCACAGATACGCAGTATTTT
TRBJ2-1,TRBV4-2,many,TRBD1,CASSQNRGTYNEQFF,TGTGCCAGCAGCCAAAACAGGGGTACCTACAATGAGCAGTTCTTC
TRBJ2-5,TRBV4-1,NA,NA,CASSQDSEIGETQYF,TGCGCCAGCAGCCAAGATTCGGAGATAGGGGAGACCCAGTACTTC
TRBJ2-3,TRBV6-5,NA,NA,CASSYSSPGIVSDTQYF,TGTGCCAGCAGTTACTCGAGCCCAGGGATTGTTTCAGATACGCAGTATTTT
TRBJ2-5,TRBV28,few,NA,CASSLISGTKETQYF,TGTGCCAGCAGTTTAATTTCTGGGACCAAAGAGACCCAGTACTTC
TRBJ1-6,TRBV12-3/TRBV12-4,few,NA,CASSALGASGSPLHF,TGTGCCAGCAGCGCTCTTGGTGCCTCAGGTTCACCCCTCCACTTT
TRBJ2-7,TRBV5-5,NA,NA,CSSSLPDPYEQYF,TGTTCCAGCAGCTTGCCAGATCCCTACGAGCAGTACTTC
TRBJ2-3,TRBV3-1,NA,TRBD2,CASSPGLVITDTQYF,TGTGCCAGCAGCCCGGGACTAGTCATCACAGATACGCAGTATTTT
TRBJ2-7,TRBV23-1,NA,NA,CASSHSPGGYEQYF,TGCGCCAGCAGTCATTCCCCCGGAGGCTACGAGCAGTACTTC
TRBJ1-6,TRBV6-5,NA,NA,CASSYSRRGDSPLHF,TGTGCCAGCAGTTACTCGAGGAGGGGGGATTCACCCCTCCACTTT
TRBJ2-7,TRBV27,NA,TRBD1,CASSTRDSSSYEQYF,TGTGCCAGCAGTACGAGGGACAGCAGCTCCTACGAGCAGTACTTC
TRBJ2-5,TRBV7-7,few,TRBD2,CASSPGLAGVKETQYF,TGTGCCAGCAGCCCGGGACTAGCGGGAGTAAAAGAGACCCAGTACTTC
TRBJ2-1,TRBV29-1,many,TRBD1,CSVALRQGSISRSYNEQFF,TGCAGCGTTGCCCTTCGACAGGGGTCGATTTCTCGGTCCTACAATGAGCAGTTCTTC
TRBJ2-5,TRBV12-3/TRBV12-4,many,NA,CASSLSYQETQYF,TGTGCCAGCAGTTTGAGCTACCAAGAGACCCAGTACTTC